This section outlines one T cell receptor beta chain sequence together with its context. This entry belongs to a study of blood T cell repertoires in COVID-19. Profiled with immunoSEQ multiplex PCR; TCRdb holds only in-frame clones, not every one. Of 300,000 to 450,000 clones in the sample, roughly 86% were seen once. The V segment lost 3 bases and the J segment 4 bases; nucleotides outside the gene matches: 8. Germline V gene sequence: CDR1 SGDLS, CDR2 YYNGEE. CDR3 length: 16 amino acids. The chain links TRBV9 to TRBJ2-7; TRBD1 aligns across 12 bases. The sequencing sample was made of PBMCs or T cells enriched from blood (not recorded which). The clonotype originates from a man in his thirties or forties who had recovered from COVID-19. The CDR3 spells CASSGTGTGGLYEQYF. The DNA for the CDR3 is TGTGCCAGCAGCGGAACCGGGACAGGGGGCTTATACGAGCAGTACTTC.